This T cell receptor beta chain comes out of a study of blood T cell repertoires in COVID-19. Study as a whole: PBMCs, B-cell-depleted T cells, or T cells were the source of the cDNA or gDNA that made up the material.

This clone was seen only once. Libraries were prepared by immunoSEQ multiplex PCR; TCRdb keeps only in-frame clonotypes and omits some of them. The profile shows more than 90,000 clones, roughly 80% of them singletons. This TCR was sampled from a man in his 70s with acute or convalescent COVID-19. Material for sequencing was peripheral blood.

In DNA form, the CDR3 reads TGTGCCAGTAGCTCCTGGACTAGCGGTCAAGAGACCCAGTACTTC. Protein product: CASSSWTSGQETQYF. The chain employs TRBV19 and TRBJ2-5; 10 positions match TRBD2. V shed 6 bases and J 2 bases; nucleotides not matched to a gene: 6. The germline CDR1 and CDR2 sequences are LNHDA and SQIVND (reference sequence). The length of the CDR3 is 15 residues. The variable domain in full, completed from reference TRBV19 and TRBJ2-5, reads DGGITQSPKYLFRKEGQNVTLSCEQNLNHDAMYWYRQDPGQGLRLIYYSQIVNDFQKGDIAEGYSVSREKKESFPLTVTSAQKNPTAFYLCASSSWTSGQETQYFGPGTRLLVL.